What follows are 3 T cell receptor beta chains derived from one specimen sequenced in a study of graft-versus-host responses after intestinal transplantation. These TCRs are of unknown antigen specificity. The method was immunoSEQ multiplex PCR; TCRdb's version includes in-frame clones alone and lacks a portion of them. Of about 88,000 clones in the sample, 85% to 95% are singletons; the top ten hold 0.35%. The sample in question was unstimulated CD4+ T cells sorted from spleen or lymph node cells, obtained before transplant. These TCRs come from a human donor who was the organ donor for an intestinal transplant.

The V call is TRBV2, the J call TRBJ2-7; 7 positions match TRBD2. Per the germline V gene, CDR1 is SNHLY and CDR2 is FYNNEI. The trim removed 8 bases at V and 6 bases at J, leaving 19 bases unmatched. The CDR3 spans 16 residues. CDR3 protein: CASLRPLERDRAEQYF. CDR3 coding DNA: TGTGCCAGCCTCAGGCCCCTCGAGCGGGATAGGGCCGAGCAGTACTTC.

This chain uses TRBV7-9 with TRBJ1-1; D gene uncertain. The V and J ends lost 5 bases and 3 bases respectively, with 4 bases between them. The CDR3 totals 11 residues. Germline values: CDR1 SEHNR, CDR2 FQNEAQ (reference sequence). CDR3 DNA: TGTGCCAGCAGCCGGGACACTGAAGCTTTCTTT. It translates to CASSRDTEAFF. Full variable domain (outside the CDR3, taken from reference TRBV7-9 and TRBJ1-1): DTGVSQNPRHKITKRGQNVTFRCDPISEHNRLYWYRQTLGQGPEFLTYFQNEAQLEKSRLLSDRFSAERPKGSFSTLEIQRTEQGDSAMYLCASSRDTEAFFGQGTRLTVV.

The chain carries TRBV7-9 and TRBJ1-1; no clear D. The CDR3 has 13 amino acids. Germline V gives CDR1 SEHNR, CDR2 FQNEAQ (reference sequence). Deletions cut 3 bases from V and 1 base from J, with 6 bases between. The CDR3 region has the DNA TGTGCCAGCAGCTTTGAGGCGAACACTGAAGCTTTCTTT. This gives the protein CASSFEANTEAFF.